This TCR beta chain comes out of a study of graft-versus-host responses after intestinal transplantation. Study-level results: Early after transplant, HvG clones declined as circulating GvH clones peaked. Individuals carrying graft-donor T cell macrochimerism showed high graft-versus-host to host-versus-graft clonal ratios in allografts.

Method: immunoSEQ multiplex PCR; TCRdb's copy keeps in-frame clones and lacks some. The sample has roughly 90,000 clones; 91% are singletons. About this clone: Its antigen is currently unknown.

There are 15 residues in the CDR3. Germline-derived CDR1 and CDR2 are SGHRS and YFSETQ. The V gene end was trimmed by 0 bases and the J gene end by 7 bases; junction bases not matched to a gene: 5. This clonotype originated in a human donor who was the organ donor for an intestinal transplant. The chain uses TRBV5-1 and TRBJ1-4; TRBD1 aligns across 8 bases. The material was unstimulated CD4+ T cells sorted from spleen or lymph node cells, obtained before transplant. CDR3: CASSLETGEGEKLFF. The CDR3 region has the DNA TGCGCCAGCAGCTTGGAGACAGGGGAGGGTGAAAAACTGTTTTTT. Combining the CDR3 with reference TRBV5-1 and TRBJ1-4 gives the whole variable domain KAGVTQTPRYLIKTRGQQVTLSCSPISGHRSVSWYQQTPGQGLQFLFEYFSETQRNKGNFPGRFSGRQFSNSRSEMNVSTLELGDSALYLCASSLETGEGEKLFFGSGTQLSVL.